This paragraph covers one TCR beta chain sequence. Antigen specificity is unknown. This was a survey-level run. Clones were read by immunoSEQ multiplex PCR, and TCRdb kept only the in-frame ones, dropping some. The repertoire holds under 50,000 clones, 78% seen once, with under 4% in the top ten. These data come from a study of pediatric ulcerative colitis. Study-wide points: No controls had the two rectal clonotypes shared by ulcerative colitis patients.

J lost 11 bases, V lost 1 base, and 5 bases had no gene match. This CDR3 is 13 amino acids long. Germline loops: CDR1 MDHEN, CDR2 SYDVKM. The rectum was sampled with one to two pinch biopsies at colonoscopy. The receptor was isolated from a girl under 18 with moderate ulcerative colitis. Sequences were obtained from gut tissue. The chain carries TRBV28 and TRBJ1-2, with 9 bases matching TRBD1. The CDR3 loop is CASSLLGQGLYTF. CDR3 DNA sequence: TGTGCCAGCAGTTTATTGGGACAGGGATTATACACCTTC.